This TCR beta chain came from a study of metastatic and nonmetastatic thyroid tumors. Study summary: Comparative analysis of repertoires was undertaken across blood and tumor or nodule tissue obtained from malignant and benign thyroid patients.

Per the authors' pipeline: The study built a papillary thyroid cancer distant-metastasis classifier from CDR3 differences across clinicopathological groups. TCRdb called clones again from the PCR reads with MiXCR. TCRdb, not the original authors, processed these V and J calls. Of about 11,000 clones listed, under 30% are singletons. This clone has at least ten counts. CDR1 is WNHNN and CDR2 is SYGVQD in the germline V gene (reference sequence). The CDR3 is 14 residues long. V gave up 5 bases and J gave up 5 bases, with 15 bases separating them. Among the patients, none had received any treatment before thyroid surgery.

V and J are TRBV10-1 and TRBJ2-5; TRBD2 is a possible D gene (7 bases). The clonotype comes from a male donor with papillary thyroid cancer or a benign thyroid nodule (not recorded which). Some clones in this sample may be carry-over from other donors' samples. Material for sequencing was tumor tissue. CDR3: CASSNVGGPETQYF. CDR3 nucleotide sequence: TGCGCCAGCAGTAACGTGGGGGGGCCGGAGACCCAGTACTTC.